The 17 T cell receptor beta chains below all came from one sample that was sequenced in a study of T cell changes during pregnancy in multiple sclerosis. Only in-frame clones appear in the TCRdb table, and some are missing; sequencing was by immunoSEQ multiplex PCR. The sample consists of about 68,000 clones, 90% of them appearing once. The sample here was peripheral blood, taken in the third trimester of pregnancy. These TCRs come from a female donor with multiple sclerosis, enrolled in a pregnancy study.

In the case of this clone: One junction end disagrees with the germline gene, perhaps due to a read error. The rearrangement links TRBV7-8 to TRBJ2-1, with TRBD2 matching 12 bases. CDR1 and CDR2 (germline): SGHVS, FQNEAQ. The CDR3 is 13 amino acids. The CDR3 coding sequence is TGTGCCAGCAGCTTTCTAGCGGGAGGGGGTTGGCTCTTC. Translation: CASSFLAGGGWLF.

The chain combines TRBV28 with TRBJ2-3, with D perhaps TRBD2 (6 bases). Germline V gene lookup returns CDR1 MDHEN and CDR2 SYDVKM. The CDR3 is 13 residues long. V gave up 7 bases and J gave up 6 bases, with 14 bases separating them. The CDR3 sequence: CASNRGISDTQYF. CDR3 coding DNA: TGTGCCAGCAACCGGGGGATCAGCGATACGCAGTATTTT.

This clone was recorded only once. The gene calls are TRBV19 and TRBJ2-7; the match to TRBD1 covers 9 bases. This CDR3 contains 13 residues. With V trimmed by 5 bases and J by 9 bases, 8 bases remained unmatched. Germline CDR1 reads LNHDA; CDR2 reads SQIVND (reference sequence). In DNA, the CDR3 is TGTGCCAGTAGTCCTGGGACAGGGAATGTGCAGTACTTC. It codes for CASSPGTGNVQYF.

The chain recombines TRBV30 with TRBJ1-2, with 8 positions matching TRBD1. This CDR3 has 14 residues. After removal of 3 bases from V and 6 bases from J, the junction contained 9 bases not matched to a gene. Germline V lookup: CDR1 GTSNPN, CDR2 SVGIG (reference sequence). Written as DNA, the CDR3 is TGTGCCTGGAGGGCTCAGGACAGGGAGAATGGCTACACCTTC. Translation: CAWRAQDRENGYTF.

This clone was seen only once. The chain carries TRBV19 and TRBJ1-2; the D gene is possibly TRBD1 (5 bases). The CDR3 extends over 15 amino acids. Looked up from germline, CDR1 is LNHDA and CDR2 is SQIVND (reference sequence). V lost 5 bases and J 5 bases, leaving 18 bases between the germline ends. The CDR3 coding sequence is TGTGCCAGTAGTCCACAGGATAAAGAATGGTATGGCTACACCTTC. It specifies CASSPQDKEWYGYTF.

The gene calls are TRBV27 and TRBJ2-1; 9 bases are shared with TRBD2. Per the germline V gene, CDR1 is MNHEY and CDR2 is SMNVEV (reference sequence). This CDR3 comprises 14 residues. The trim removed 5 bases at V and 4 bases at J, leaving 3 bases unmatched. The CDR3 nucleotides read TGTGCCAGCAGTCCGGGACTAGCATACAATGAGCAGTTCTTC. Amino acid sequence: CASSPGLAYNEQFF.

This rearrangement joins TRBV5-4 to TRBJ2-2; 8 bases are a match to TRBD1. This CDR3 region has 17 residues. Trimming cost V 4 bases and J 0 bases; bases outside gene matches: 8. CDR1 and CDR2 from the germline V gene are SGHNT and YYREEE (reference sequence). Written as DNA, the CDR3 is TGTGCCAGCAGCACGTGGACAGGGCTTACGAACACCGGGGAGCTGTTTTTT. Its protein is CASSTWTGLTNTGELFF.

This chain links TRBV5-1 with TRBJ1-1; D is undetermined. Trimming stripped 5 bases from V and 1 base from J, with 9 bases between. This CDR3 is built from 13 residues. Germline V gives CDR1 SGHRS, CDR2 YFSETQ. CDR3 region: CASSSSGNTEAFF. The CDR3 nucleotides are TGCGCCAGCAGTTCGTCGGGGAACACTGAAGCTTTCTTT.

The chain is built from TRBV6-5 and TRBJ2-1; 9 bases line up with TRBD2. Germline-derived CDR1 and CDR2 are MNHEY and SVGAGI. J lost 4 bases, V lost 6 bases, and 7 bases had no gene match. The CDR3 extends over 15 amino acids. This chain's CDR3 is CASRPRGLAYNEQFF. The CDR3 nucleotides are TGTGCCAGCAGGCCCCGGGGACTAGCTTACAATGAGCAGTTCTTC.

The chain has TRBV7-2 and TRBJ2-2, with 7 bases that match TRBD1. The germline V gene has CDR1 SGHTA and CDR2 FQGNSA. The CDR3 length is 15 residues. Trimming took 8 bases from V and 0 from J; bases not matched to a gene: 6. The CDR3: CASSIQGANTGELFF. As DNA, the CDR3 is TGTGCCAGCTCAATTCAGGGGGCGAACACCGGGGAGCTGTTTTTT.

V and J are TRBV5-4 and TRBJ2-5; possible D gene TRBD2, 6 bases. V was clipped by 3 bases and J by 2 bases, with 14 bases between them. The CDR3 consists of 15 residues. Germline CDR1 SGHNT, CDR2 YYREEE (reference sequence). The CDR3 protein is CASSSLGGNQETQYF. CDR3 nucleotides: TGTGCCAGCAGCTCCTTAGGAGGGAATCAAGAGACCCAGTACTTC.

The V call is TRBV11-2, the J call TRBJ2-1; TRBD1 matches 7 bases. CDR1 is SGHAT, CDR2 FQNNGV, per germline. This CDR3 comprises 15 residues. J was trimmed by 5 bases and V by 4 bases; bases with no gene match: 8. The CDR3 DNA is TGTGCCAGCAGCTCCCGTCGGACAGGTAACAATGAGCAGTTCTTC. Protein product: CASSSRRTGNNEQFF.

Here the CDR3 DNA reads TGTGCCTGGAGACTCTGGGGGCTCGATGGCTACACCTTC. It codes for CAWRLWGLDGYTF. This chain links TRBV30 with TRBJ1-2, with D possibly being TRBD1 (6 bases). CDR3 length: 13 amino acids. Trimming pared 3 bases from V and 6 bases from J, leaving 14 bases between. CDR1 is GTSNPN and CDR2 is SVGIG in the germline V gene (reference sequence). Looking up the rest from reference TRBV30 and TRBJ1-2 gives the full variable domain: SQTIHQWPATLVQPVGSPLSLECTVEGTSNPNLYWYRQAAGRGLQLLFYSVGIGQISSEVPQNLSASRPQDRQFILSSKKLLLSDSGFYLCAWRLWGLDGYTFGSGTRLTVV.

This chain links TRBV5-6 with TRBJ2-7; D might be TRBD1 (6 bases). CDR1 is SGHDT and CDR2 is YYEEEE in the germline V gene. CDR3 size: 14 residues. Trimming took off 3 bases at V and 2 bases at J, with 12 bases between the two ends. Written as DNA, the CDR3 is TGTGCCAGCAGCTCCCAACAGGGTCCCTACGAGCAGTACTTC. It translates to CASSSQQGPYEQYF.

This rearrangement joins TRBV6-1 to TRBJ2-6; weak D call: TRBD2 (6 bases). V was cut by 7 bases and J by 2 bases, with 12 bases left in between. The CDR3 has 15 residues. Germline assignment: CDR1 MNHNS and CDR2 SASEGT. The CDR3 region has the DNA TGTGCCAGCATCGGCGCGGGAACTGGGGCCAACGTCCTGACTTTC. Translated: CASIGAGTGANVLTF.

The J gene is TRBJ2-1, the V gene TRBV7-2; 7 positions match TRBD1. V shed 3 bases and J 6 bases; nucleotides not matched to a gene: 2. This CDR3 contains 13 residues. Germline CDR1 reads SGHTA; CDR2 reads FQGNSA. CDR3 amino acids: CASSFTGVNEQFF. The CDR3 nucleotides read TGTGCCAGCAGCTTCACAGGGGTCAATGAGCAGTTCTTC.

The chain joins TRBV10-3 to TRBJ1-6; D is possibly TRBD1 (6 bases). Deletions cut 3 bases from V and 7 bases from J, with 13 bases between. The germline V gene has CDR1 ENHRY and CDR2 SYGVKD. The CDR3 consists of 15 residues. Here the CDR3 reads CAISDGTGMNSPLHF. The CDR3 DNA is TGTGCCATCAGTGATGGTACAGGGATGAATTCACCCCTCCACTTT.